This T cell receptor (beta chain) was identified in a study of blood T cell repertoires in COVID-19. J gave up 5 bases and V 6 bases, and 3 bases lay outside the gene matches. Germline V CDR1 and CDR2: MNHEY, SVGAGI. The length of the CDR3 is 13 residues. Using immunoSEQ multiplex PCR, the repertoire was profiled, and TCRdb retains in-frame clones only, with some absent. Of about 98,000 clones listed, approximately 84% are singletons. Sample: peripheral blood. The chain links TRBV6-5 to TRBJ2-1, with 8 bases matching TRBD1. The clonotype was recovered from a woman of 80 years or more with acute or convalescent COVID-19. CDR3 residues: CASSGQGHNEQFF. CDR3 nucleotides: TGTGCCAGCAGCGGACAGGGTCACAATGAGCAGTTCTTC.